Below are 32 T cell receptor beta chains sequenced from a single sample in a study of blood T cell repertoires in COVID-19. Sequenced by immunoSEQ multiplex PCR; TCRdb stores in-frame clones only, minus some. Here the sample spans 130,000 or so clones, approximately 89% being singletons. Sequenced input: peripheral blood. The receptors come from a man in his forties or fifties with acute or convalescent COVID-19.

The table lists this clone with a few counts. CDR3 region: CASSPARDRASYNEQFF. CDR3 in DNA: TGTGCCAGCTCACCTGCCCGGGACAGGGCATCCTACAATGAGCAGTTCTTC. This chain links TRBV18 with TRBJ2-1; 9 bases line up with TRBD1. This CDR3 comprises 17 residues. Germline values: CDR1 KGHSH, CDR2 LQKENI. Trimming removed 3 bases from V and 1 base from J; junction bases left unmatched: 7.

V gene TRBV11-2 combines with J gene TRBJ2-6; no firm D call. CDR3 length: 16 residues. V lost 9 bases to trimming and J lost 0 bases, with 15 bases between them. Per germline, CDR1 SGHAT and CDR2 FQNNGV. The DNA of the CDR3 is TGTGCCAGTTGGGCTCTCTCTTACTCTGGGGCCAACGTCCTGACTTTC. Encoded protein: CASWALSYSGANVLTF.

The table lists this clone with a few counts. This sequence joins TRBV11-2 and TRBJ2-3, with D tentatively TRBD2 (6 bases). The germline CDR1 and CDR2 sequences are SGHAT and FQNNGV. The ends were cut back, 3 bases at V and 0 bases at J, with 16 bases in the middle. CDR3 length equals 17 residues. The CDR3 protein is CASSFPSSGLSTDTQYF. CDR3 nucleotides: TGTGCCAGCAGCTTCCCTTCTTCGGGACTCAGCACAGATACGCAGTATTTT. Filled out from reference TRBV11-2 and TRBJ2-3, the complete variable domain reads EAGVAQSPRYKIIEKRQSVAFWCNPISGHATLYWYQQILGQGPKLLIQFQNNGVVDDSQLPKDRFSAERLKGVDSTLKIQPAKLEDSAVYLCASSFPSSGLSTDTQYFGPGTRLTVL.

The chain employs TRBV6-5 and TRBJ1-2; D ambiguous. Germline-derived CDR1 and CDR2 are MNHEY and SVGAGI. The CDR3 is 11 residues long. V was shortened by 7 bases and J by 3 bases, with 6 bases between the two germline ends. CDR3 region: CASNLDYGYTF. In nucleotides, the CDR3 is TGTGCCAGCAACCTAGACTATGGCTACACCTTC.

This clone has only one observation. V is TRBV7-6 and J is TRBJ2-2; the match to TRBD2 covers 12 bases. Germline-derived CDR1 and CDR2 are SGHVS and FNYEAQ. There are 17 residues in the CDR3. V lost 0 bases to trimming and J lost 6 bases; unmatched junction nucleotides: 5. The CDR3 is CASSLALTSGRAGELFF. As DNA, the CDR3 is TGTGCCAGCAGCTTAGCCCTGACTAGCGGGAGAGCCGGGGAGCTGTTTTTT.

The gene calls are TRBV6-5 and TRBJ1-1; 11 nucleotides agree with TRBD1. The CDR3 totals 14 residues. The germline CDR1 and CDR2 sequences are MNHEY and SVGAGI. V trimming: 6 bases; J trimming: 6 bases; junction bases outside the gene matches: 6. CDR3 amino acids: CASRSGQGVSEAFF. CDR3 nucleotide sequence: TGTGCCAGCAGGTCGGGACAGGGGGTTTCTGAAGCTTTCTTT.

V usage is TRBV28 and J usage is TRBJ2-6; 12 bases match TRBD1. V shed 8 bases and J 2 bases; nucleotides not matched to a gene: 16. The length of the CDR3 is 20 residues. Germline V gene lookup returns CDR1 MDHEN and CDR2 SYDVKM. CDR3: CASAGRDRGQTFTGANVLTF. CDR3 bases: TGTGCCAGCGCTGGACGGGACAGGGGGCAAACCTTTACTGGGGCCAACGTCCTGACTTTC.

The rearrangement uses TRBV4-2 and TRBJ1-5, with D tentatively TRBD1 (6 bases). CDR1 and CDR2 from the germline V gene are LGHNA and YNFKEQ. The CDR3 is 14 residues long. Trimming cost V 3 bases and J 1 base, with 7 bases left between them. This chain's CDR3 is CASSHQGSNQPQHF. The CDR3, as DNA: TGTGCCAGCAGCCACCAGGGGAGCAATCAGCCCCAGCATTTT.

In its sample, this clone was seen once. The chain carries TRBV5-4 and TRBJ1-6, with D possibly being TRBD1 (5 bases). Trimming removed 4 bases from V and 7 bases from J, with 15 bases in between. CDR1 and CDR2 (germline): SGHNT, YYREEE (reference sequence). CDR3 length: 15 amino acids. The DNA of the CDR3 is TGTGCCAGCAGCAGACCCGACAGCCCGAATTCACCCCTCCACTTT. It specifies CASSRPDSPNSPLHF. The variable domain in full, completed from reference TRBV5-4 and TRBJ1-6, reads ETGVTQSPTHLIKTRGQQVTLRCSSQSGHNTVSWYQQALGQGPQFIFQYYREEENGRGNFPPRFSGLQFPNYSSELNVNALELDDSALYLCASSRPDSPNSPLHFGNGTRLTVT.

With regard to this clone: Other DNA variants within this sample encode the same CDR3. This chain uses TRBV19 with TRBJ2-2; 9 bases align to TRBD1. After removal of 5 bases from V and 3 bases from J, the junction contained 1 base not matched to a gene. The germline V gene has CDR1 LNHDA and CDR2 SQIVND (reference sequence). This CDR3 has 14 amino acids. The CDR3 region is CASSGQGYTGELFF. CDR3 coding DNA: TGTGCCAGTAGTGGACAGGGGTACACCGGGGAGCTGTTTTTT.

The V and J genes are TRBV9 and TRBJ1-3; D gene uncertain. The germline V gene has CDR1 SGDLS and CDR2 YYNGEE. The length of the CDR3 is 14 residues. V lost 1 base to trimming and J lost 0 bases, with 5 bases between them. The CDR3 nucleotides are TGTGCCAGCAGCGTAACCTACTCTGGAAACACCATATATTTT. Its protein product is CASSVTYSGNTIYF.

The V and J genes are TRBV28 and TRBJ2-7, with TRBD1 matching over 7 bases. CDR1 and CDR2 from the germline V gene are MDHEN and SYDVKM. The V segment lost 5 bases and the J segment 3 bases; nucleotides outside the gene matches: 4. The CDR3 spans 13 residues. The CDR3 here is CASSTRTGYEQYF. Here the CDR3 DNA reads TGTGCCAGCAGTACTCGGACAGGCTACGAGCAGTACTTC.

V gene TRBV6-5 combines with J gene TRBJ2-2; 9 nucleotides line up with TRBD1. Germline lookup yields CDR1 MNHEY and CDR2 SVGAGI. This CDR3 comprises 15 residues. The V segment lost 2 bases and the J segment 3 bases; nucleotides outside the gene matches: 1. The CDR3 spells CASSYGDRDTGELFF. In DNA form, the CDR3 reads TGTGCCAGCAGTTACGGGGACAGGGACACCGGGGAGCTGTTTTTT.

The V and J genes are TRBV5-1 and TRBJ2-3, with TRBD2 as a possible D gene (6 bases). Trimming removed 0 bases from V and 1 base from J, with 9 bases in between. CDR1 SGHRS and CDR2 YFSETQ come from the germline V gene. CDR3 length: 15 amino acids. The CDR3 here is CASSLDGSGTDTQYF. CDR3 in DNA: TGCGCCAGCAGCTTGGACGGGAGCGGCACAGATACGCAGTATTTT.

The chain is built from TRBV5-1 and TRBJ2-2; the D gene is possibly TRBD1 (6 bases). Germline CDR1 is SGHRS and CDR2 is YFSETQ. V was shortened by 2 bases and J by 6 bases, with 11 bases between the two germline ends. The CDR3 sequence is 14 residues long. CDR3 sequence (DNA): TGCGCCAGCAGCTTCAGGGGTGGGTCCGGGGAGCTGTTTTTT. Translating it yields CASSFRGGSGELFF.

The genes are TRBV14 and TRBJ1-4; no definite D call. V gave up 1 base and J gave up 10 bases, with 13 bases separating them. The CDR3 contains 14 residues. Looked up from germline, CDR1 is SGHDN and CDR2 is FVKESK. The CDR3 DNA reads TGTGCCAGCAGCCAAGTTCGGCCACCAGGAAAACTGTTTTTT. It yields the protein CASSQVRPPGKLFF.

This clone showed up just a few times. The chain couples TRBV6-1 to TRBJ2-7, with 12 positions matching TRBD2. The CDR3 has 17 amino acids. The trim removed 4 bases at V and 6 bases at J, leaving 13 bases unmatched. Per the germline V gene, CDR1 is MNHNS and CDR2 is SASEGT. The CDR3 protein is CASSATSGRPLLSEQYF. Written as DNA, the CDR3 is TGTGCCAGCAGTGCCACTAGCGGGAGGCCCCTACTGTCCGAGCAGTACTTC.

This rearrangement joins TRBV9 to TRBJ1-1, with 9 bases matching TRBD1. Trimming removed 0 bases from V and 5 bases from J; junction bases left unmatched: 11. The CDR3 spans 17 residues. The germline gives CDR1 SGDLS, CDR2 YYNGEE. This chain's CDR3 is CASSVAPRQGGSTEAFF. The CDR3 DNA reads as TGTGCCAGCAGCGTAGCCCCGCGACAGGGGGGGTCGACTGAAGCTTTCTTT.

The J gene is TRBJ1-2, the V gene TRBV7-2; TRBD1 is a possible D gene (5 bases). Trimming left V 0 bases short and J 4 bases short, with 12 bases between. CDR1 and CDR2 from the germline V gene are SGHTA and FQGNSA. The CDR3 has 15 amino acids. The CDR3, as DNA: TGTGCCAGCAGCTTAGCCCAGGGTGGGCTCTATGGCTACACCTTC. Residues: CASSLAQGGLYGYTF. Full variable domain (remainder filled in from reference TRBV7-2 and TRBJ1-2): GAGVSQSPSNKVTEKGKDVELRCDPISGHTALYWYRQSLGQGLEFLIYFQGNSAPDKSGLPSDRFSAERTGGSVSTLTIQRTQQEDSAVYLCASSLAQGGLYGYTFGSGTRLTVV.

The V and J genes are TRBV4-1 and TRBJ2-1; no definite D call. Between the trimmed V and J ends, which lost 0 bases and 0 bases, there was a span of 9 bases. The CDR3 covers 16 residues. The germline gives CDR1 MGHRA, CDR2 YSYEKL. CDR3 in amino acids: CASSQDEVASYNEQFF. The CDR3 DNA follows: TGCGCCAGCAGCCAAGATGAGGTAGCCTCCTACAATGAGCAGTTCTTC.

The rearrangement links TRBV10-2 to TRBJ1-1; 8 nucleotides align to TRBD1. Per germline, CDR1 WSHSY and CDR2 SAAADI. The CDR3 length is 13 residues. V trimming: 7 bases; J trimming: 3 bases; junction bases outside the gene matches: 4. In DNA, the CDR3 is TGCGCCAGCATCATGACAGGGGACACTGAAGCTTTCTTT. Translated, it gives CASIMTGDTEAFF.

The chain employs TRBV5-6 and TRBJ1-2; 9 nucleotides agree with TRBD1. From germline, CDR1 is SGHDT and CDR2 YYEEEE. The CDR3 totals 15 residues. V was clipped by 0 bases and J by 5 bases; unmatched bases: 5. The CDR3 is CASSLDRGLLYGYTF. The CDR3 DNA reads as TGTGCCAGCAGCTTGGACAGGGGGCTCTTGTATGGCTACACCTTC.

The chain has TRBV4-2 and TRBJ2-7; possible D gene TRBD2, 6 bases. From germline, CDR1 is LGHNA and CDR2 YNFKEQ. The CDR3 covers 13 residues. V was shortened by 3 bases and J by 8 bases, with 14 bases between the two germline ends. For the CDR3, the DNA is TGTGCCAGCAGCCAGTTACTAGCTTCCCAGCAGTACTTC. Its translation is CASSQLLASQQYF.

The table lists this clone with a few counts. This chain connects TRBV11-1 to TRBJ2-3; 7 nucleotides line up with TRBD1. The CDR3 sequence is 14 residues long. Trimming removed 8 bases from V and 11 bases from J; junction bases left unmatched: 16. Per the germline V gene, CDR1 is SGHAT and CDR2 is FQDESV (reference sequence). This CDR3 reads CASATNTRGPEQYF. CDR3 in DNA: TGTGCCAGCGCCACGAACACTAGGGGGCCGGAGCAGTATTTT.

The chain joins TRBV27 to TRBJ2-7; D gene ambiguous. Looked up from germline, CDR1 is MNHEY and CDR2 is SMNVEV (reference sequence). V was clipped by 6 bases and J by 2 bases, with 14 bases between them. This CDR3 has 14 amino acids. The CDR3 region is CASSRQAGPYEQYF. CDR3 nucleotides: TGTGCCAGCAGCCGCCAGGCAGGTCCCTACGAGCAGTACTTC.

The rearrangement joins TRBV3-1 (or the pseudogene TRBV3-2) to TRBJ2-1, with 11 bases matching TRBD2. The CDR3 runs to 15 residues. Germline CDR1 and CDR2: LGHDT and YNNKEL (reference sequence). The J segment lost 8 bases and the V segment lost 2 bases, leaving 5 bases of the junction unmatched. CDR3 nucleotides: TGTGCCAGCAGCCAAACTAGCGGGAGTATATATGAGCAGTTCTTC. This gives the protein CASSQTSGSIYEQFF.

This clone appeared a single time. The V and J genes are TRBV13 and TRBJ1-4; D remains ambiguous. This CDR3 region has 13 residues. Trimming took 9 bases from V and 8 from J, leaving 16 bases between them. Germline V gene data show CDR1 as PRHDT and CDR2 as FYEKMQ (reference sequence). DNA of the CDR3: TGTGCCAGTCCCCCCGGAGGGCCCGAAAAACTGTTTTTT. Translating gives CASPPGGPEKLFF.

This chain connects TRBV6-6 to TRBJ2-6; 9 bases fit TRBD1. Germline V CDR1 and CDR2: MNHNY, SVGAGI (reference sequence). This CDR3 is 17 amino acids long. Trimming removed 6 bases from V and 3 bases from J; junction bases left unmatched: 9. The chain's CDR3 is CASRRGGQGSGANVLTF. CDR3 bases: TGTGCCAGCAGGCGAGGCGGACAGGGGAGTGGGGCCAACGTCCTGACTTTC.

The chain couples TRBV20-1 to TRBJ1-1; D unclear. This CDR3 has 10 amino acids. Germline CDR1 DFQATT, CDR2 SNEGSKA (reference sequence). Trimming took off 5 bases at V and 5 bases at J, with 6 bases between the two ends. For the CDR3, the DNA is TGCAGTGCTTTGAGGACTGAAGCTTTCTTT. Translation gives CSALRTEAFF.

This clone was observed once. The chain has TRBV4-2 and TRBJ2-1; 7 positions match TRBD2. V lost 4 bases to trimming and J lost 6 bases; unmatched junction nucleotides: 15. The germline V gene encodes CDR1 LGHNA and CDR2 YNFKEQ. The length of the CDR3 is 17 residues. CDR3: CASSRGGGGRVLNEQFF. CDR3 sequence (DNA): TGTGCCAGCAGCCGGGGGGGAGGTGGGAGGGTTCTCAATGAGCAGTTCTTC.

The chain uses TRBV27 and TRBJ1-1; TRBD1 matches at 11 bases. The CDR3 sequence is 16 residues long. Trimming at V came to 2 bases and at J to 2 bases, leaving 4 bases not matched to a gene. CDR1 and CDR2 from the germline V gene are MNHEY and SMNVEV (reference sequence). The CDR3 reads CASSLLGQGDNTEAFF. The DNA of the CDR3 is TGTGCCAGCAGTTTACTGGGACAGGGGGACAACACTGAAGCTTTCTTT.

The chain is built from TRBV10-3 and TRBJ2-1; 8 nucleotides line up with TRBD1. The CDR3 is 16 amino acids. The V segment lost 2 bases and the J segment 4 bases; nucleotides outside the gene matches: 7. Germline lookup yields CDR1 ENHRY and CDR2 SYGVKD. DNA of the CDR3: TGTGCCATCAGTGAGGGAGGGACAGGAGCATACAATGAGCAGTTCTTC. Residues: CAISEGGTGAYNEQFF.